These 22 T cell receptor beta chains originate from one sample sequenced in a study of blood T cell repertoires in COVID-19 (dated by TCRdb to the early 2020s). Receptor amplification or capture employed the immunoSEQ multiplex PCR assay. Sourced from immuneACCESS, this table was stored by TCRdb with only in-frame sequences that have V and J called. A share of the clones is absent; for the studies checked, an unresolved V gene accounts for under half, and the remainder has no known explanation. This sample has more than 300,000 clones in its table, and 85% to 90% of those were observed once. The ten largest clones capture approximately 1.2% of the sample. The sample was PBMCs or T cells enriched from blood (not recorded which). The source of these receptors is a woman aged 18-35 years who had recovered from COVID-19.

V gene TRBV5-6 combines with J gene TRBJ2-7; 7 positions agree with TRBD1. The junction had 2 bases not matched to a gene; V was cut back by 1 base and J by 1 base. The CDR3 runs to 14 residues. CDR1 and CDR2 (germline): SGHDT, YYEEEE. The CDR3 protein is CASSLWGQSYEQYF. Here the CDR3 DNA reads TGTGCCAGCAGCTTGTGGGGACAGTCCTACGAGCAGTACTTC.

Only one count was recorded for this clone. This chain uses TRBV6-6 with TRBJ1-4; TRBD1 matches at 9 bases. Losses at the gene ends were 6 bases for V and 8 bases for J; bases not matched to a gene: 10. Germline V CDR1 and CDR2: MNHNY, SVGAGI (reference sequence). The CDR3 consists of 15 residues. For the CDR3, the DNA is TGTGCCAGCAGCAACTACAGGGGGCTTTGGGAAAAACTGTTTTTT. Its translation: CASSNYRGLWEKLFF.

The V and J genes are TRBV6-2 or TRBV6-3 and TRBJ1-2; D call uncertain. CDR1 MNHEY and CDR2 SVGEGT come from the germline V gene. The CDR3 totals 14 residues. The V gene lost 3 bases and the J gene lost 0 bases, with 8 bases spanning the gap. The CDR3, as DNA: TGTGCCAGCAGTTATTACGGGGCTAACTATGGCTACACCTTC. Its translation: CASSYYGANYGYTF.

The chain uses TRBV21-1 and TRBJ1-4; the table assigns TRBD1, which was not confirmed against the DNA. TRBV21-1 constitutes a pseudogene. The length of the CDR3 is 15 residues. This chain's CDR3 is CASSKGDRTYEKLFF. DNA of the CDR3: TGTGCCAGCAGCAAAGGGGACAGAACTTATGAAAAACTGTTTTTT.

The chain carries TRBV30 and TRBJ2-7; 8 positions match TRBD1. This CDR3 has 13 amino acids. The junction had 4 bases not matched to a gene; V was cut back by 1 base and J by 5 bases. Germline loops: CDR1 GTSNPN, CDR2 SVGIG (reference sequence). CDR3 sequence: CAWSGDRGDEQYF. The CDR3 DNA sequence: TGTGCCTGGAGTGGAGACAGGGGAGACGAGCAGTACTTC.

This chain connects TRBV19 to TRBJ1-6; D gene unclear. V was shortened by 6 bases and J by 2 bases, with 11 bases between the two germline ends. Germline V CDR1 and CDR2: LNHDA, SQIVND (reference sequence). This CDR3 comprises 15 residues. CDR3 sequence: CASRTTGAYNSPLHF. The CDR3 nucleotides are TGTGCCAGTAGAACAACCGGGGCCTATAATTCACCCCTCCACTTT.

The chain carries TRBV12-3 or TRBV12-4 and TRBJ1-5; 8 bases match TRBD1. This CDR3 is built from 13 residues. Trimming took 5 bases from V and 7 from J; bases not matched to a gene: 4. CDR3 coding DNA: TGTGCCAGCAGTGCGCAGGGGGCCCAGCCCCAGCATTTT. It specifies CASSAQGAQPQHF.

This clone was detected only once. The chain uses TRBV30 and TRBJ1-4; D is unclear. Trimming removed 1 base at V and 2 bases at J, with 11 bases between. From germline, CDR1 is GTSNPN and CDR2 SVGIG (reference sequence). The CDR3 extends over 15 amino acids. The CDR3 here is CAWSGRGPTNEKLFF. CDR3 nucleotide sequence: TGTGCCTGGAGTGGTCGTGGCCCGACTAATGAAAAACTGTTTTTT.

The chain employs TRBV7-6 and TRBJ2-7; 10 bases map to TRBD1. The V gene's germline CDR1 is SGHVS and CDR2 FNYEAQ. After removal of 7 bases from V and 2 bases from J, the junction contained 8 bases not matched to a gene. The CDR3 is 15 residues long. CDR3 DNA sequence: TGTGCCAGCACCTCACGGACAGGGGGACCCTACGAGCAGTACTTC. It encodes CASTSRTGGPYEQYF.

The V gene is TRBV6-5, the J gene TRBJ2-2; possible D gene TRBD1, 5 bases. Trimming cost V 5 bases and J 2 bases, with 9 bases left between them. CDR1 is MNHEY and CDR2 is SVGAGI in the germline V gene. The CDR3 totals 14 residues. The CDR3 sequence is CASSKDINTGELFF. The CDR3 nucleotides are TGTGCCAGCAGTAAGGACATTAACACCGGGGAGCTGTTTTTT.

The V gene is TRBV5-5, the J gene TRBJ1-1; no clear D. In germline, CDR1 is SGHKS, CDR2 YYEKEE (reference sequence). The CDR3 length is 15 residues. V was shortened by 1 base and J by 5 bases, with 15 bases between the two germline ends. CDR3 bases: TGTGCCAGCAGCTTGAGTGAGGAGGGCTGGACTGAAGCTTTCTTT. It yields the protein CASSLSEEGWTEAFF. Looking up the rest from reference TRBV5-5 and TRBJ1-1 gives the full variable domain: DAGVTQSPTHLIKTRGQQVTLRCSPISGHKSVSWYQQVLGQGPQFIFQYYEKEERGRGNFPDRFSARQFPNYSSELNVNALLLGDSALYLCASSLSEEGWTEAFFGQGTRLTVV.

The J gene is TRBJ2-5, the V gene TRBV9; D unclear. The CDR3 length is 14 residues. V shed 4 bases and J shed 2 bases, with 12 bases lying between them. The germline gives CDR1 SGDLS, CDR2 YYNGEE. CDR3 region: CASSTQQKQETQYF. In DNA form, the CDR3 reads TGTGCCAGCAGCACACAGCAAAAACAAGAGACCCAGTACTTC.

The rearrangement joins TRBV7-9 to TRBJ2-7, with 8 bases fitting TRBD1. V lost 2 bases and J lost 2; bases outside the gene matches: 5. Per germline, CDR1 SEHNR and CDR2 FQNEAQ (reference sequence). The CDR3 is 15 amino acids. The CDR3 loop reads CASSLRTGKTYEQYF. As DNA, the CDR3 is TGTGCCAGCAGCTTAAGGACAGGGAAAACCTACGAGCAGTACTTC.

The chain links TRBV23-1 to TRBJ2-2; the match to TRBD1 covers 7 bases. TRBV23-1 is classed as an ORF, of uncertain function. The trim removed 4 bases at V and 6 bases at J, leaving 11 bases unmatched. This CDR3 spans 16 amino acids. As DNA, the CDR3 is TGCGCCAGCAGTCCCCCAGGACAGGCAGAATCCGGGGAGCTGTTTTTT. This codes for CASSPPGQAESGELFF.

This sequence joins TRBV6-1 and TRBJ1-6, with unresolved D. CDR1 MNHNS and CDR2 SASEGT come from the germline V gene. V was clipped by 0 bases and J by 7 bases, with 10 bases between them. This CDR3 is built from 15 residues. CDR3 sequence: CASSEAHRENSPLHF. CDR3 sequence (DNA): TGTGCCAGCAGTGAAGCGCATCGGGAGAATTCACCCCTCCACTTT.

V gene TRBV4-2 combines with J gene TRBJ1-3; maybe TRBD1 (5 bases). The germline CDR1 and CDR2 sequences are LGHNA and YNFKEQ. Trimming took off 0 bases at V and 4 bases at J, with 19 bases between the two ends. There are 18 residues in the CDR3. The CDR3 region has the DNA TGTGCCAGCAGCCAAGAGGCCCCCGATACGGCAGGGGGAAACACCATATATTTT. It codes for CASSQEAPDTAGGNTIYF.

The chain uses TRBV14 and TRBJ2-7; TRBD1 matches 10 bases. Trimming removed 3 bases from V and 5 bases from J; junction bases left unmatched: 4. From germline, CDR1 is SGHDN and CDR2 FVKESK. The CDR3 covers 14 residues. The CDR3, as DNA: TGTGCCAGCAGCCACCGGACAGGGGGGCACGAGCAGTACTTC. This sequence encodes CASSHRTGGHEQYF.

The V call is TRBV3-1 (or the pseudogene TRBV3-2), the J call TRBJ1-1, with TRBD1 matching over 9 bases. Germline V CDR1 and CDR2: LGHDT, YNNKEL (reference sequence). The V segment lost 3 bases and the J segment 5 bases; nucleotides outside the gene matches: 4. CDR3 length equals 14 residues. The CDR3 DNA sequence: TGTGCCAGCAGCCAGGGACAGGGTGGAACTGAAGCTTTCTTT. As protein: CASSQGQGGTEAFF.

This rearrangement joins TRBV20-1 to TRBJ2-7; 8 bases align to TRBD2. V shed 4 bases and J 4 bases; nucleotides not matched to a gene: 0. This CDR3 is 11 amino acids long. Germline CDR1 is DFQATT and CDR2 is SNEGSKA (reference sequence). CDR3 DNA sequence: TGCAGTGCTACTAGCGGGTACGAGCAGTACTTC. Translation: CSATSGYEQYF.

This clone was counted a single time. The genes are TRBV5-6 and TRBJ2-7, with a tentative D call TRBD1 (7 bases). The CDR3 contains 14 residues. Germline loops: CDR1 SGHDT, CDR2 YYEEEE. Trimming pared 4 bases from V and 2 bases from J, leaving 13 bases between. In DNA, the CDR3 is TGTGCCAGCAGCGCGGGACAGCGCCCCTACGAGCAGTACTTC. Encoded protein: CASSAGQRPYEQYF.

The rearrangement uses TRBV28 and TRBJ2-7; TRBD1 matches 7 bases. The CDR3 has 16 residues. With V trimmed by 6 bases and J by 4 bases, 15 bases remained unmatched. Germline CDR1 reads MDHEN; CDR2 reads SYDVKM. CDR3 protein: CASRETGQAVFYEQYF. Here the CDR3 DNA reads TGTGCCAGCAGGGAGACTGGACAGGCCGTTTTTTACGAGCAGTACTTC.

The chain carries TRBV28 and TRBJ1-3, with D uncertain. From germline, CDR1 is MDHEN and CDR2 SYDVKM. The CDR3 has 15 amino acids. V was pared by 7 bases and J by 4 bases, with 17 bases between. In nucleotides, the CDR3 is TGTGCCAGCACTTTCAGCGGGGTCCCCGGAAACACCATATATTTT. Translation: CASTFSGVPGNTIYF.